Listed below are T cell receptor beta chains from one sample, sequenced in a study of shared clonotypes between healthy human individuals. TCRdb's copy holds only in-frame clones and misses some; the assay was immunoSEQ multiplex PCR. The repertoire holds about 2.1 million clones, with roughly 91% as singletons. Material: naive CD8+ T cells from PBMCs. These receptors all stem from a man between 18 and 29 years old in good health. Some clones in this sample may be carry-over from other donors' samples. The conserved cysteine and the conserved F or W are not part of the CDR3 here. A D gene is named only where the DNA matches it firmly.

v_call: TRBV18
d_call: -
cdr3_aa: ASSRDPGRTEAF

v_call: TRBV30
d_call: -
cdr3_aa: AWSKGIAARTDTQY

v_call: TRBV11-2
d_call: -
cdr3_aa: ASSLGAPGLASYEQY

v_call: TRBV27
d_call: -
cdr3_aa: ASSPYNQPQH

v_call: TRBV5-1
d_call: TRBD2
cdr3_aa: ASSLWLADKETQY

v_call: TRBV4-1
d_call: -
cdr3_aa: ASSLLRGGKRHNEQF

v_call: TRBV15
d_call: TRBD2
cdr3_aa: ATSRARTSEETQY

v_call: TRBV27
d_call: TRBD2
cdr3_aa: ASSFLSSGLSYNEQF

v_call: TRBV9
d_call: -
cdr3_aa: ASSVSSGVVART

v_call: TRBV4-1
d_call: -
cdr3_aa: ASSQVSGTDTQY

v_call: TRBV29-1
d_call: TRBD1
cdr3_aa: SVGHRQGNGYT

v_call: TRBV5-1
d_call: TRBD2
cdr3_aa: ASSLAGNSYNEQF

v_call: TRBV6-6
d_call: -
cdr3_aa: ASSYSFPDTQY

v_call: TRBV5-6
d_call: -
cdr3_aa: ASSSRMGYTEAF

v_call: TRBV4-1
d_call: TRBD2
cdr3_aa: ASSHGLAGAYNEQF

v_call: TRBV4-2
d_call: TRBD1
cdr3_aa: ASSADRGYEQY

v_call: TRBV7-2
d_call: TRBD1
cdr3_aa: ASSAHGTGSEDNEQF

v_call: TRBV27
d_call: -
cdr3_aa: ASSQQGGGDGYT

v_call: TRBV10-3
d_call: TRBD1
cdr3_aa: AISETGIRLGNQPQH

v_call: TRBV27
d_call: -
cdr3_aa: ASSFGAGLRNEQF

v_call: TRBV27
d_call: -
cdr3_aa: ASSTVPTGSSYEQY

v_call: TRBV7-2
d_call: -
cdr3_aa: ASSRYSPGVVGYEQY

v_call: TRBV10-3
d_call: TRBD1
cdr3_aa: AAGQGSSYEQY

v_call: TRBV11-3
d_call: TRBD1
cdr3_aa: ASSPRQGVSTDTQY

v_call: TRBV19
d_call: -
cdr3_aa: ASSIASRSLETQY

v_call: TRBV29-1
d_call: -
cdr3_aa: SVTQSPNEQY

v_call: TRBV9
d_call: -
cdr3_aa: ASSAPSYEQY